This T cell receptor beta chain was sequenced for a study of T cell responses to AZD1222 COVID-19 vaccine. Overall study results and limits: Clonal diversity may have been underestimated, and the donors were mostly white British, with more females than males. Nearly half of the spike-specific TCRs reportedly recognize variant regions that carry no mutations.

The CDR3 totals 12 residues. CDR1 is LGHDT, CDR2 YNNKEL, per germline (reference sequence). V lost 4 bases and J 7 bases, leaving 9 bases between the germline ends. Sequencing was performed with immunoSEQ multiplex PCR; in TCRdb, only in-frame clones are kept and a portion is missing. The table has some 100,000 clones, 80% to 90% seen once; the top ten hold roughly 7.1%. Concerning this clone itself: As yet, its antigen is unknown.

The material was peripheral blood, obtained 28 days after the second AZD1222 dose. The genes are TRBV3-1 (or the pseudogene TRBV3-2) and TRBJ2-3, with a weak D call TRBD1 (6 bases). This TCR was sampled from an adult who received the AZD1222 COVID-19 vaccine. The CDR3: CASSRGLYTQYF. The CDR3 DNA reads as TGTGCCAGCAGCCGGGGGCTTTATACGCAGTATTTT.